The TCR beta chain described here comes from a study of shared clonotypes between healthy human individuals. Regarding the study as a whole: Against clonotypes common to all four donors, non-shared ones had lower generation probabilities. Relative to memory subsets, naive subsets generally showed larger estimated richness.

The ends lost 6 bases at V and 4 bases at J; junction bases unmatched: 17. This CDR3 spans 17 amino acids. Germline V CDR1 and CDR2: MNHEY, SMNVEV (reference sequence). A CD45RA-negative memory subset and a CD45RA+ naive subset were separated from the CD4+ cells. This clone was found once. The antigen remains undetermined. An approximately 200 ng quantity of DNA, around 30,000 T cell genomes, went into the sorted-subset replicate PCRs. Using immunoSEQ multiplex PCR, the repertoire was profiled, and TCRdb retains in-frame clones only, with some absent. The sample lists millions of clones, around 94% seen once, with over 0.12% in the top ten.

This receptor was taken from a man aged 18 to 29 in good health. This rearrangement joins TRBV27 to TRBJ1-1; TRBD1 matches 7 bases. What was sequenced was naive CD4+ T cells sorted from blood. Indicated subset: CD45RA+ positively selected. CDR3 protein: CASSRPTGSGRFTEAFF. CDR3 coding DNA: TGTGCCAGCAGCCGGCCGACAGGGTCTGGACGCTTCACTGAAGCTTTCTTT.